This is a list of T cell receptor beta chains from one sample in a study of lymphopenia after photon versus proton radiotherapy. Here immunoSEQ multiplex PCR was the method, and the copy in TCRdb shows in-frame clones only, minus some. The repertoire has 25,000 or so clones, more than 80% of them found once; the top ten carry 5.2%. The sequencing here drew on peripheral blood, taken from a patient treated with photon-based radiotherapy. The receptors derive from a young man with gastric cancer. CDR3s leave out the opening cysteine and the closing phenylalanine or tryptophan. D genes are given only for firm matches. Size is stated for part of the rows, as once, few or many counts, or as a class when the clone is expanded.

>NA|NA|TRBV28|11
ASSFGTSYEQY
>NA|NA|TRBV27|12
ASSYRANTGELF
>TRBD1|NA|TRBV6-5|13
ASRDRGRKNTEAF
>TRBD1|NA|TRBV9|13
ASSVGGTGVYEQY
>NA|NA|TRBV12-5|13
ASGATGTSPNEQF
>TRBD2|few|TRBV6-5|13
ASKGLGDYDNEQF
>NA|once|TRBV19|12
ASSTGDSSETQY
>TRBD2|NA|TRBV13|17
ASSLEGLAGVSSYNEQF
>NA|NA|TRBV2|11
ASSVGKTYEQY
>NA|NA|TRBV19|10
ASSIEYTEAF
>NA|NA|TRBV6-1|12
ASKNIDRTDTQY
>TRBD2|NA|TRBV6-1|12
ASTFRRGGETQY
>NA|NA|TRBV6-5|13
ASSPSGGGLGPQH
>NA|few|TRBV7-9|12
ASSRDWSGGELF
>TRBD2|NA|TRBV7-2|13
ASSLGLAVYNEQF
>NA|NA|TRBV5-1|13
ASSPEQDVNEKLF
>NA|NA|TRBV7-6|16
ASSSKVPLRASQETQY
>NA|NA|TRBV11-3|9
ASSLAYEQY
>TRBD1|NA|TRBV12-5|12
ASGSDRGHQPQH
>NA|NA|TRBV11-3|9
ASSNRETQY
>NA|NA|TRBV4-1|16
ASSPYDPRTSGNQPQH
>NA|NA|TRBV12-5|11
ASGLEGRAEQY
>TRBD1|NA|TRBV5-1|12
ASSPTGFGDTQY
>NA|NA|TRBV2|11
ASSETGTGELF
>NA|NA|TRBV15|16
ATSRDSGIGSSYNEQF
>TRBD2|NA|TRBV4-3|14
ASSQAASGFTGELF
>NA|NA|TRBV19|12
ASSLVRSENEQF
>TRBD2|once|TRBV7-9|13
AKSTGGSGANVLT
>TRBD2|NA|TRBV7-3|13
ASSLGTSGDYEQF
>NA|NA|TRBV11-2|12
ASSRTWNNEKLF
>TRBD1|NA|TRBV27|15
ASSQPPRDSYNEKLF
>NA|NA|TRBV9|13
ASSVSGANNQPQH
>NA|once|TRBV28|13
ASSWPVDSNNEQF
>TRBD1|NA|TRBV5-4|14
ASSRTGGAEDTEAF
>NA|NA|TRBV10-1|11
ASSESFTGELF
>TRBD2|NA|TRBV7-9|13
ASRIGTSSTGELF
>NA|NA|TRBV11-2|12
ASSLLGGHNEQF
>NA|NA|TRBV19|10
ATKGLAETQY
>NA|once|TRBV5-1|14
ASSLPGLEYQETQY
>NA|NA|TRBV5-5|10
ASSGPDNEQF
>NA|NA|TRBV6-5|14
ASSYLSGSGNTEAF
>NA|NA|TRBV5-5|13
ASSFRKSSYNEQF
>NA|NA|TRBV2|14
ASLTIGEISRNEQF